Given below is one T cell receptor (beta chain) in context. The length of the CDR3 is 18 residues. The germline gives CDR1 SGHTA, CDR2 FQGNSA. Trimming took 1 base from V and 1 from J, leaving 17 bases between them. This specimen comes from a study of Graves' ophthalmopathy and Graves' hyperthyroidism. The authors isolated PBMCs from 8 to 10 ml of fresh peripheral blood. RNA transcripts served as template for amplifying TCR beta CDR3 sequences. Second-round multiplex PCR came after a first-round RT-PCR that employed HTBI primers. Each CDR3 protein gets one entry after TCRdb re-called the multiplex PCR reads with MiXCR. The table lists tens of thousands of distinct CDR3 sequences, around 50% of them singletons.

The sample consisted of peripheral blood. The sequence came from an adult woman with Graves' ophthalmopathy. The J gene is TRBJ1-5, the V gene TRBV7-2; D remains unclear. The CDR3 coding sequence is TGTGCCAGCAGCTTAGGCTCCCATAGCGGGGTAAGCAATCAGCCCCAGCATTTT. It specifies CASSLGSHSGVSNQPQHF.